Presented here are 27 T cell receptor beta chains from one specimen sequenced in a study of cytomegalovirus exposure and HLA in healthy donors. Primers for the PCR totalled 60 Vbeta and 13 Jbeta. The data were produced by immunoSEQ multiplex PCR, yet TCRdb's version contains in-frame clones alone and is incomplete. The repertoire consists of about 100,000 clones, with roughly four fifths occurring once and the leading ten covering about 3.5%. The sequencing sample was made of PBMCs. The source is a man between 35 and 55 years old in good health and CMV-seronegative.

This chain uses TRBV27 with TRBJ2-7, with 7 bases fitting TRBD1. The V gene's germline CDR1 is MNHEY and CDR2 SMNVEV (reference sequence). The CDR3 has 16 residues. V shed 0 bases, J shed 3 bases, and the junction held 8 bases outside the gene matches. The CDR3 spells CASSLSTGTGIYEQYF. The CDR3 DNA reads as TGTGCCAGCAGTTTATCGACAGGGACGGGAATCTACGAGCAGTACTTC.

The V and J genes are TRBV28 and TRBJ2-5; D perhaps matches TRBD2 (6 bases). V lost 2 bases and J lost 5, with 15 bases in between. The CDR3 sequence is 15 residues long. Germline values: CDR1 MDHEN, CDR2 SYDVKM. The chain's CDR3 is CASSLAGTLGETQYF. The CDR3 DNA reads as TGTGCCAGCAGTTTAGCGGGGACCCTCGGGGAGACCCAGTACTTC.

The chain joins TRBV27 to TRBJ1-4; the match to TRBD1 covers 7 bases. Germline CDR1 is MNHEY and CDR2 is SMNVEV (reference sequence). V dropped 6 bases and J dropped 10; count of bases not matched to a gene: 17. The CDR3 consists of 16 residues. This chain's CDR3 is CASSRAYRGEGGKLFF. In DNA, the CDR3 is TGTGCCAGCAGCAGAGCCTACAGGGGCGAAGGGGGAAAACTGTTTTTT.

The chain links TRBV6-1 to TRBJ2-2, with D maybe TRBD1 (7 bases). Per the germline V gene, CDR1 is MNHNS and CDR2 is SASEGT. V lost 4 bases, J lost 3 bases, and 15 bases lay in between. The CDR3 is 16 residues long. The CDR3 region has the DNA TGTGCCAGCAGTGGCGGGACAGCTTCCTACACCGGGGAGCTGTTTTTT. Translation: CASSGGTASYTGELFF.

The chain carries TRBV10-3 and TRBJ2-5, with 8 bases matching TRBD1. V trimming: 0 bases; J trimming: 1 base; junction bases outside the gene matches: 4. Germline CDR1 is ENHRY and CDR2 is SYGVKD. The CDR3 totals 16 residues. In DNA form, the CDR3 reads TGTGCCATCAGTGAGTCGACAACAGGGGGCCAAGAGACCCAGTACTTC. It is translated as CAISESTTGGQETQYF.

This chain connects TRBV5-1 to TRBJ2-5; TRBD2 is a possible D gene (5 bases). The CDR3 has 14 residues. Germline CDR1 SGHRS, CDR2 YFSETQ. V was pared by 7 bases and J by 0 bases, with 13 bases between. This CDR3 reads CASRRTFYQETQYF. The CDR3, as DNA: TGCGCCAGCCGACGGACTTTCTACCAAGAGACCCAGTACTTC.

The chain recombines TRBV10-3 with TRBJ2-7, with 8 bases aligning to TRBD2. V lost 2 bases to trimming and J lost 0 bases; unmatched junction nucleotides: 6. CDR3 length equals 16 residues. Germline CDR1 reads ENHRY; CDR2 reads SYGVKD. CDR3 amino acids: CAISEALADSSYEQYF. The CDR3 nucleotides are TGTGCCATCAGTGAGGCACTAGCGGATTCCTCCTACGAGCAGTACTTC.

The rearrangement joins TRBV5-5 to TRBJ1-1; D is possibly TRBD1 (5 bases). The CDR3 extends over 15 amino acids. CDR1 and CDR2 from the germline V gene are SGHKS and YYEKEE (reference sequence). V was pared by 1 base and J by 11 bases, with 21 bases between. The CDR3: CASSLPGDPLLWAFF. CDR3 DNA sequence: TGTGCCAGCAGCTTGCCGGGGGACCCGCTCTTGTGGGCTTTCTTT.

The gene calls are TRBV2 and TRBJ1-1, with 8 bases matching TRBD1. Germline assignment: CDR1 SNHLY and CDR2 FYNNEI. V was pared by 6 bases and J by 4 bases, with 4 bases of the junction left unmatched. CDR3 length: 13 residues. The CDR3 protein is CASSGQGGTEAFF. CDR3 DNA sequence: TGTGCCAGCAGCGGACAGGGTGGCACTGAAGCTTTCTTT.

The V and J genes are TRBV2 and TRBJ1-2; D is ambiguous. Germline lookup yields CDR1 SNHLY and CDR2 FYNNEI. V was shortened by 6 bases and J by 8 bases, with 13 bases between the two germline ends. The CDR3 contains 12 residues. The DNA for the CDR3 is TGTGCCAGCAGCAGTGGAGGGCTGGGCTACACCTTC. Translated, it gives CASSSGGLGYTF.

This clone was observed a handful of times. The chain has TRBV7-2 and TRBJ1-2; unclear D gene. CDR1 is SGHTA, CDR2 FQGNSA, per germline. Trimming cost V 0 bases and J 5 bases, with 13 bases left between them. The length of the CDR3 is 15 residues. The CDR3 here is CASSLAVGGLYGYTF. CDR3 nucleotides: TGTGCCAGCAGCTTAGCGGTGGGTGGGCTATATGGCTACACCTTC.

The chain joins TRBV20-1 to TRBJ2-1; 8 nucleotides line up with TRBD2. V shed 5 bases and J 11 bases; nucleotides not matched to a gene: 5. This CDR3 contains 11 residues. Germline lookup yields CDR1 DFQATT and CDR2 SNEGSKA (reference sequence). CDR3 sequence: CSAPRGGQQFF. The CDR3 coding sequence is TGCAGTGCTCCTCGGGGGGGTCAGCAGTTCTTC.

This CDR3 reads CASSGDRGNEKLFF. DNA of the CDR3: TGTGCCAGCAGTGGAGACAGGGGGAATGAAAAACTGTTTTTT. The chain combines TRBV6-1 with TRBJ1-4; TRBD1 matches 9 bases. The CDR3 has 14 residues. Germline CDR1 reads MNHNS; CDR2 reads SASEGT. Trimming took 4 bases from V and 5 from J; bases not matched to a gene: 2.

This CDR3 is CASSLTGGFYEQYF. In DNA, the CDR3 is TGTGCCAGCAGTTTAACAGGGGGATTCTACGAGCAGTACTTC. The chain employs TRBV27 and TRBJ2-7, with 8 bases lining up with TRBD1. With V trimmed by 2 bases and J by 3 bases, 3 bases remained unmatched. The CDR3 spans 14 residues. Germline CDR1 reads MNHEY; CDR2 reads SMNVEV (reference sequence).

There are a few counts of this clone. CDR3 bases: TGTGCCAGCAGCTTTCCTCCCGGACAGCACGCTAATGGCTACACCTTC. Translation: CASSFPPGQHANGYTF. V gene TRBV11-3 combines with J gene TRBJ1-2; possibly TRBD1 for D (6 bases). The CDR3 is 16 residues long. The germline V and J ends were trimmed by 3 bases and 6 bases, with 20 bases remaining between them. The germline V gene has CDR1 SGHNT and CDR2 YENEEA.

Comment on this clone: Other DNA sequences within the sample encode an identical CDR3. The chain is built from TRBV7-9 and TRBJ1-4; 7 bases map to TRBD1. Germline loops: CDR1 SEHNR, CDR2 FQNEAQ (reference sequence). CDR3 length: 14 residues. The trim removed 2 bases at V and 8 bases at J, leaving 5 bases unmatched. CDR3 loop: CASSLRGGSEKLFF. The DNA for the CDR3 is TGTGCCAGCAGCTTAAGAGGGGGCAGCGAAAAACTGTTTTTT.

This clone was recorded a few times. The V gene is TRBV15, the J gene TRBJ1-1, with a possible D match to TRBD1 (6 bases). Trimming took off 5 bases at V and 8 bases at J, with 18 bases between the two ends. CDR1 is LNHNV, CDR2 YYDKDF, per germline (reference sequence). This CDR3 comprises 14 residues. Here the CDR3 DNA reads TGTGCCACCAGCTCCCTTCTGGGGGCTGGCGAAGCTTTCTTT. Amino acids: CATSSLLGAGEAFF.

The table lists this clone with a count of one. This chain uses TRBV27 with TRBJ2-1, with TRBD2 matching over 9 bases. The J segment lost 9 bases and the V segment lost 5 bases, leaving 8 bases of the junction unmatched. Per the germline V gene, CDR1 is MNHEY and CDR2 is SMNVEV (reference sequence). The CDR3 runs 14 residues. The CDR3 reads CASSPPAGGSEQFF. The DNA for the CDR3 is TGTGCCAGCAGTCCTCCAGCGGGGGGTTCTGAGCAGTTCTTC.

The CDR3 sequence is CASSTSSSSYEQYF. The DNA of the CDR3 is TGTGCCAGTAGTACAAGTTCCAGCTCCTACGAGCAGTACTTC. V gene TRBV19 combines with J gene TRBJ2-7, with D hard to call. The CDR3 length is 14 residues. V lost 4 bases and J lost 0, with 10 bases in between. Germline CDR1 is LNHDA and CDR2 is SQIVND (reference sequence).

CDR3 in DNA: TGTGCCAGCAGTTTCGGCCAGGGCACTGAAGCTTTCTTT. Translating it yields CASSFGQGTEAFF. This chain uses TRBV2 with TRBJ1-1; the D gene is possibly TRBD1 (5 bases). This CDR3 spans 13 amino acids. Between the trimmed V and J ends, which lost 5 bases and 4 bases, there was a span of 11 bases. CDR1 and CDR2 (germline): SNHLY, FYNNEI.

This rearrangement joins TRBV4-2 to TRBJ2-7; possibly TRBD2 for D (5 bases). The CDR3 is made up of 16 amino acids. Germline CDR1 is LGHNA and CDR2 is YNFKEQ. The ends were cut back, 2 bases at V and 5 bases at J, with 19 bases in the middle. The CDR3 nucleotides read TGTGCCAGCAGCCAATCCGAGGCAGCGGAAAATGACGAGCAGTACTTC. It encodes CASSQSEAAENDEQYF.

For this clone: An end of the junction does not agree with germline; a read error may underlie this. V and J are TRBV6-5 and TRBJ2-3, with 10 positions matching TRBD2. This CDR3 is built from 12 residues. Germline V gene sequence: CDR1 MNHEY, CDR2 SVGAGI. The CDR3 nucleotides read TGTGCCAGCAGTAAGCCGGGACTAGCGCCGGATTTT. As protein: CASSKPGLAPDF.

The chain recombines TRBV18 with TRBJ2-5; D gene unclear. Trimming took off 0 bases at V and 5 bases at J, with 7 bases between the two ends. The CDR3 is 13 amino acids. Germline CDR1 reads KGHSH; CDR2 reads LQKENI. This CDR3 reads CASSPPESETQYF. For the CDR3, the DNA is TGTGCCAGCTCACCACCGGAGAGTGAGACCCAGTACTTC.

The rearrangement links TRBV18 to TRBJ2-5, with D possibly matching TRBD1 (6 bases). Germline values: CDR1 KGHSH, CDR2 LQKENI. The V and J ends lost 8 bases and 0 bases respectively, with 16 bases between them. The CDR3 runs 15 residues. DNA for the CDR3: TGTGCCAGCCCTCCCCCCGACAGGTACCAAGAGACCCAGTACTTC. This codes for CASPPPDRYQETQYF. Full variable domain (outside the CDR3, taken from reference TRBV18 and TRBJ2-5): NAGVMQNPRHLVRRRGQEARLRCSPMKGHSHVYWYRQLPEEGLKFMVYLQKENIIDESGMPKERFSAEFPKEGPSILRIQQVVRGDSAAYFCASPPPDRYQETQYFGPGTRLLVL.

The rearrangement joins TRBV12-5 to TRBJ2-1, with D possibly matching TRBD2 (6 bases). The CDR3 has 13 amino acids. Germline-derived CDR1 and CDR2 are LGHNT and FRNRAP. Trimming left V 7 bases short and J 0 bases short, with 7 bases between. The CDR3 DNA reads TGTGCTAGTGCCGGGAGCTCCTACAATGAGCAGTTCTTC. Its translation is CASAGSSYNEQFF.

This clone was counted between two and nine times. For the CDR3, the DNA is TGTGCCAGCAGCTTGTGGGACAGACCCCAGCATTTT. It specifies CASSLWDRPQHF. The chain links TRBV5-8 to TRBJ1-5; 7 nucleotides agree with TRBD1. The germline gives CDR1 SGHTS, CDR2 YDEGEE. The CDR3 contains 12 residues. Trimming removed 1 base from V and 10 bases from J; junction bases left unmatched: 2.

This clone showed up just a few times. The junction departs from germline at one end; a sequencing error may be responsible. The V gene is TRBV10-3, the J gene TRBJ1-1, with unresolved D. This CDR3 is 13 amino acids long. Germline values: CDR1 ENHRY, CDR2 SYGVKD. CDR3 coding DNA: TGTGCCATCAGTGCGGACGGGAACGCTGAAGCTTTCTTT. Its translation is CAISADGNAEAFF.